This T cell receptor (beta chain) was found in a study of blood T cell repertoires in COVID-19. Sequencing was performed with immunoSEQ multiplex PCR; in TCRdb, only in-frame clones are kept and a portion is missing. This table holds roughly 190,000 clones, more than 65% found once. This clone has only one observation. The TCR originated in a woman aged 50 to 60 with acute COVID-19. Sequencing was carried out using PBMCs or T cells enriched from blood (not recorded which).

CDR3 region: CASSEHSAWERPGEQYV. CDR3 DNA: TGTGCCAGCAGTGAACACTCCGCCTGGGAAAGGCCGGGGGAGCAGTACGTC. The chain combines TRBV6-1 with TRBJ2-7; D might be TRBD2 (5 bases). The CDR3 covers 17 residues. Deletions cut 2 bases from V and 7 bases from J, with 24 bases between. Germline assignment: CDR1 MNHNS and CDR2 SASEGT.